This TCR beta chain was documented in a study of cytomegalovirus exposure and HLA in healthy donors (TCRdb year 2017). Looking at the study overall: The 666 repertoires of the first cohort and the roughly 120 validation repertoires were produced on the same platform, according to a later analysis. The study aimed to test whether cataloging public T cell receptors could reveal signatures of past pathogen exposure. Along with the approximately 700-subject first cohort, a separate validation cohort of over a hundred different subjects was used. The study combined high-throughput TCR immunosequencing, statistical association of individual TCRs with disease status, and machine learning to predict cytomegalovirus infection status. Study-wide findings and limitations: Across donors, most TCR sequences were observed very rarely, whereas some public TCRs were present in many individuals. Three of the identified cytomegalovirus-associated TCR beta chains were confirmed in vitro to be specific for cytomegalovirus antigens. The study gave a list of under 200 TCR beta chains associated with cytomegalovirus. A later analysis had no HLA typing for the validation cohort, so co-occurrence there was scored across all 130 or so repertoires. Cytomegalovirus status was reported to be diagnosed by the classifier with high specificity and sensitivity in both the original and validation cohorts. According to the authors, the approach could potentially be generalized to other disease states and immunological phenotypes. Of the cluster scores, 90% to 95% were above 0 in a later analysis, which found that TCRs clustered in the first cohort also tended to co-occur in the 90 to 150 validation repertoires.

Including cysteine and phenylalanine, the CDR3 has 12 amino acids. The CDR3 DNA has 36 bases and is translated from base 1. The V end loses 4 bases and the J end loses 2 bases, and a stretch of 8 bases separates them. CDR1 and CDR2, looked up from the germline V gene (reference sequence), are GTSNPN and SVGIG. Receptor amplification or capture employed the immunoSEQ multiplex PCR assay. The original pipeline was this. A statistical classification framework was built for diagnosing cytomegalovirus status from the catalog of TCR beta chain sequences. In its TCRdb copy, this immuneACCESS table keeps in-frame sequences only and misses some clones. Where compared with another copy, unresolved V genes explain less than half of these, and the others have no known cause. V, J and clone size are those of that table, while D and trimming were read from the DNA. The sample records fewer than 250,000 clones, over 70% of which are singletons. Roughly 13% of the sample is taken by the ten largest.

Points on this clone: Its antigen remains unidentified. Base quality data are lacking; no much larger clone is found one base away.

The donors belonged to the validation cohort of about 130 subjects, which was separate from the roughly 700-subject first cohort. The TCR sequence derives from a woman aged 30 to 39 in good health and CMV-seropositive. The V and J genes are TRBV30 and TRBJ1-1; TRBD1 is a weak D gene call, 5 bases matching. The sequencing sample was made of PBMCs. The nucleotides are TGTGCCTGGAATAGGGGAAACACTGAAGCTTTCTTT. Translation gives CAWNRGNTEAFF.